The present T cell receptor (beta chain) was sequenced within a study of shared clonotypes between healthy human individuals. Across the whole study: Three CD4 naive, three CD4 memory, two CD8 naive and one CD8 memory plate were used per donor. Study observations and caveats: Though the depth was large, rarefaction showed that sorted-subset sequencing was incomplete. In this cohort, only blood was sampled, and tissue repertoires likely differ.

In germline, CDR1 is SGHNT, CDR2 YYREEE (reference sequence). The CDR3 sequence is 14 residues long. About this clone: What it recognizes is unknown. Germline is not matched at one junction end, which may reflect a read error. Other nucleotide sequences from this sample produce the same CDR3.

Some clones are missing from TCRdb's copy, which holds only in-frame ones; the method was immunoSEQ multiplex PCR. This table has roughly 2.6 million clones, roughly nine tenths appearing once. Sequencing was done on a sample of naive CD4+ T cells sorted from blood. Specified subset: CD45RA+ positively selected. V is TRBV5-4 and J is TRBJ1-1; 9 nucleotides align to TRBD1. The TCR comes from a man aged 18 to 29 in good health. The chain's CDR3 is CASSYTGTGSEAFF. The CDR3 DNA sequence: TGCGCCAGCAGCTACACAGGGACAGGGTCTGAAGCTTTCTTT.